The 31 T cell receptor beta chains below all came from one sample that was sequenced in a study of blood T cell repertoires in COVID-19. Here immunoSEQ multiplex PCR was the method, and the copy in TCRdb shows in-frame clones only, minus some. The table records 15,000 to 20,000 clones, around 90% of them present only once. The sample comprised peripheral blood. These receptors came from a human donor in a cohort sampled during active COVID-19.

This chain uses TRBV19 with TRBJ2-5; TRBD2 aligns across 10 bases. Germline CDR1 is LNHDA and CDR2 is SQIVND (reference sequence). V lost 6 bases and J lost 9; bases outside the gene matches: 7. The CDR3 is 13 residues long. As DNA, the CDR3 is TGTGCCAGTAGAAATAGCGGGGGGAACTCCCAGTACTTC. Translating gives CASRNSGGNSQYF.

The rearrangement links TRBV3-1 (or the pseudogene TRBV3-2) to TRBJ2-7; possible D gene TRBD2, 6 bases. V lost 8 bases and J 7 bases, leaving 24 bases between the germline ends. The CDR3 has 15 amino acids. Germline V gene lookup returns CDR1 LGHDT and CDR2 YNNKEL (reference sequence). CDR3 coding DNA: TGTGCCAGCCATGGAGGGGCAGGGCGCTTGAAGGAGCAGTACTTC. As protein: CASHGGAGRLKEQYF.

V usage is TRBV6-6 and J usage is TRBJ1-3, with D perhaps TRBD1 (6 bases). This CDR3 comprises 16 residues. Germline V lookup: CDR1 MNHNY, CDR2 SVGAGI (reference sequence). Trimming left V 2 bases short and J 0 bases short, with 11 bases between. This CDR3 reads CASSYGTSRSGNTIYF. The DNA for the CDR3 is TGTGCCAGCAGTTACGGGACATCTCGCTCTGGAAACACCATATATTTT.

This clone was seen once. The CDR3, as DNA: TGTGCCAGCAGCCCCGGGGAGCGGGGGGCCTCATACAATGAGCAGTTCTTC. Amino acids: CASSPGERGASYNEQFF. The V gene is TRBV11-3, the J gene TRBJ2-1; 9 bases fit TRBD2. After removal of 5 bases from V and 4 bases from J, the junction contained 12 bases not matched to a gene. The CDR3 loop spans 17 amino acids. CDR1 and CDR2 from the germline V gene are SGHNT and YENEEA.

Here the CDR3 reads CATRGQGGVLTYF. Here the CDR3 DNA reads TGTGCCACAAGGGGACAGGGTGGGGTTCTGACGTACTTC. This chain links TRBV27 with TRBJ2-7; 9 positions match TRBD1. After removal of 10 bases from V and 12 bases from J, the junction contained 16 bases not matched to a gene. Germline CDR1 and CDR2: MNHEY and SMNVEV (reference sequence). CDR3 length equals 13 residues.

CDR3 in amino acids: CASSQDTTQGAGYTF. In DNA form, the CDR3 reads TGTGCCAGCAGCCAGGATACGACACAGGGCGCTGGCTACACCTTC. The chain joins TRBV3-1 (or the pseudogene TRBV3-2) to TRBJ1-2, with a tentative D call TRBD1 (6 bases). V was pared by 3 bases and J by 7 bases, with 18 bases between. Germline CDR1 and CDR2: LGHDT and YNNKEL (reference sequence). The CDR3 loop spans 15 amino acids.

This clone was seen once. The J gene is TRBJ1-5, the V gene TRBV7-8; the D gene is possibly TRBD1 (6 bases). The germline gives CDR1 SGHVS, CDR2 FQNEAQ. This CDR3 is built from 13 residues. Deletions cut 5 bases from V and 6 bases from J, with 11 bases between. The CDR3 region is CASSKDRLQPQHF. The DNA for the CDR3 is TGTGCCAGCAGCAAAGACAGGCTTCAGCCCCAGCATTTT.

The V gene is TRBV5-1, the J gene TRBJ2-2; 11 bases align to TRBD2. In germline, CDR1 is SGHRS, CDR2 YFSETQ. V gave up 4 bases and J gave up 6 bases; unmatched junction bases: 8. This CDR3 comprises 16 residues. The CDR3 DNA reads TGCGCCAGCAGCCAAACTAGCGGGAGCACCCCCGGGGAGCTGTTTTTT. The encoded protein is CASSQTSGSTPGELFF.

V and J are TRBV6-1 and TRBJ2-3; possible D gene TRBD1, 5 bases. The V and J ends lost 1 base and 1 base respectively, with 18 bases between them. The CDR3 contains 18 residues. Germline V lookup: CDR1 MNHNS, CDR2 SASEGT. CDR3 protein: CASSEVVLRVGGTDTQYF. In DNA form, the CDR3 reads TGTGCCAGCAGTGAAGTCGTACTAAGGGTAGGGGGCACAGATACGCAGTATTTT.

About this clone: Here the CDR3 omits its conserved ending phenylalanine or tryptophan, so a read error is the likely source. Because the CDR3's place on the DNA is in doubt, the DNA is left out and the CDR3 is given as listed by TCRdb. This chain links TRBV1 with TRBJ2-7; the table calls TRBD2, which could not be checked here. TRBV1 is marked as a pseudogene. The CDR3 has 9 residues if both end residues are counted. CDR3 protein: CTSSQAYLL.

The chain recombines TRBV9 with TRBJ2-1; TRBD2 agrees at 10 bases. The CDR3 is made up of 16 amino acids. The junction had 10 bases not matched to a gene; V was cut back by 3 bases and J by 7 bases. Germline V gives CDR1 SGDLS, CDR2 YYNGEE. The CDR3 nucleotides read TGTGCCAGCAGCGCACATAGCGGGGGGACGGGGAATGAGCAGTTCTTC. This codes for CASSAHSGGTGNEQFF. The full variable domain, in which reference TRBV9 and TRBJ2-1 provide the parts outside the CDR3, is DSGVTQTPKHLITATGQRVTLRCSPRSGDLSVYWYQQSLDQGLQFLIQYYNGEERAKGNILERFSAQQFPDLHSELNLSSLELGDSALYFCASSAHSGGTGNEQFFGPGTRLTVL.

The V and J genes are TRBV19 and TRBJ1-1; TRBD1 might be the D (5 bases). Trimming took 4 bases from V and 5 from J, leaving 17 bases between them. The germline V gene encodes CDR1 LNHDA and CDR2 SQIVND (reference sequence). The CDR3 loop spans 15 amino acids. Written as DNA, the CDR3 is TGTGCCAGTAGTAGGGCGTCGCTCGGGGGGACTGAAGCTTTCTTT. Translation: CASSRASLGGTEAFF.

This chain connects TRBV6-6 to TRBJ1-3; D perhaps matches TRBD1 (6 bases). The CDR3 totals 17 residues. CDR1 MNHNY and CDR2 SVGAGI come from the germline V gene (reference sequence). The V and J ends lost 5 bases and 0 bases respectively, with 17 bases between them. The DNA of the CDR3 is TGTGCCAGCAGTCGCCAAGGACAGACGAGCTCTGGAAACACCATATATTTT. The encoded protein is CASSRQGQTSSGNTIYF.

DNA of the CDR3: TGCGCCAGCAGCCAAGTAAGAGGGACAGAAAAAGGGACTGAAGCTTTCTTT. Translating gives CASSQVRGTEKGTEAFF. The rearrangement links TRBV4-1 to TRBJ1-1; 7 nucleotides agree with TRBD1. The CDR3 is made up of 17 amino acids. V lost 1 base to trimming and J lost 5 bases; unmatched junction nucleotides: 13. Germline V gives CDR1 MGHRA, CDR2 YSYEKL.

This chain connects TRBV7-6 to TRBJ2-7, with 10 bases aligning to TRBD1. Germline V gives CDR1 SGHVS, CDR2 FNYEAQ. The CDR3 contains 15 residues. Losses at the gene ends were 5 bases for V and 2 bases for J; bases not matched to a gene: 6. The CDR3 nucleotides are TGTGCCAGCAGCCCGCGGGACAGGGGAACCTACGAGCAGTACTTC. Translating gives CASSPRDRGTYEQYF.

The chain has TRBV10-1 and TRBJ2-5, with 8 bases fitting TRBD2. The V and J ends lost 8 bases and 5 bases, in that order; junction bases with no gene match: 7. CDR1 is WNHNN, CDR2 SYGVQD, per germline (reference sequence). CDR3 length equals 13 residues. The CDR3 loop reads CASGGLDGETQYF. CDR3 DNA: TGCGCCAGCGGGGGACTAGACGGGGAGACCCAGTACTTC.

This chain uses TRBV5-1 with TRBJ2-1, with 10 bases aligning to TRBD1. V gave up 4 bases and J gave up 5 bases; unmatched junction bases: 6. This CDR3 is 15 amino acids long. Germline V gene lookup returns CDR1 SGHRS and CDR2 YFSETQ. The DNA for the CDR3 is TGCGCCAGCAGCCCGGGACAGGGGAGCCACAATGAGCAGTTCTTC. It codes for CASSPGQGSHNEQFF.

The J gene is TRBJ2-1, the V gene TRBV19, with D possibly being TRBD1 (6 bases). The germline V gene encodes CDR1 LNHDA and CDR2 SQIVND (reference sequence). The CDR3 sequence is 17 residues long. Trimming removed 2 bases at V and 5 bases at J, with 19 bases between. The CDR3 region has the DNA TGTGCCAGTAGTATAAGTGCCCCAGGGGCCCCCCACAATGAGCAGTTCTTC. Protein sequence: CASSISAPGAPHNEQFF.

The V call is TRBV29-1, the J call TRBJ2-2, with a weak D call TRBD1 (5 bases). There are 15 residues in the CDR3. Per germline, CDR1 SQVTM and CDR2 ANQGSEA. The V and J ends lost 0 bases and 6 bases respectively, with 14 bases between them. DNA for the CDR3: TGCAGCGTTGAAGAAGACACAGGAATGGCCGGGGAGCTGTTTTTT. Translation gives CSVEEDTGMAGELFF.

The chain combines TRBV7-8 with TRBJ1-4; possible D gene TRBD1, 5 bases. Germline CDR1 reads SGHVS; CDR2 reads FQNEAQ. The CDR3 spans 14 residues. Trimming cost V 5 bases and J 4 bases, with 11 bases left between them. The CDR3 DNA is TGTGCCAGCAGCCGACGGGGGGTTAATGAAAAACTGTTTTTT. The encoded protein is CASSRRGVNEKLFF.

In nucleotides, the CDR3 is TGTGCCTGGACCCCCTTCCGGGGGGGGCTTAAGACCCAGTACTTC. This translates into CAWTPFRGGLKTQYF. The gene calls are TRBV30 and TRBJ2-5; 8 nucleotides match TRBD2. The trim removed 4 bases at V and 6 bases at J, leaving 13 bases unmatched. Germline V gives CDR1 GTSNPN, CDR2 SVGIG (reference sequence). The CDR3 has 15 residues.

V is TRBV5-4 and J is TRBJ2-5, with a weak D call TRBD1 (5 bases). Germline V gene data show CDR1 as SGHNT and CDR2 as YYREEE (reference sequence). V dropped 0 bases and J dropped 4 bases, with 7 bases sitting between them. CDR3 length equals 13 residues. CDR3 coding DNA: TGTGCCAGCAGCTTGGTAAGGGGAGAGACCCAGTACTTC. It translates to CASSLVRGETQYF.

The table lists this clone with a count of one. This chain links TRBV27 with TRBJ2-1, with 9 bases identical to TRBD1. There are 15 residues in the CDR3. The germline V gene has CDR1 MNHEY and CDR2 SMNVEV (reference sequence). Trimming took 5 bases from V and 8 from J; bases not matched to a gene: 10. The CDR3 nucleotides read TGTGCCAGCAGTAGTGGACAGGGGAGGAGATATGAGCAGTTCTTC. This codes for CASSSGQGRRYEQFF.

The chain carries TRBV28 and TRBJ1-5, with D unclear. CDR3 size: 15 residues. Per germline, CDR1 MDHEN and CDR2 SYDVKM. V was cut by 2 bases and J by 4 bases, with 12 bases left in between. CDR3 bases: TGTGCCAGCAGTTTAATCTTAGGCGGAAATCAGCCCCAGCATTTT. Amino acid sequence: CASSLILGGNQPQHF.

The CDR3 DNA follows: TGTGCCATCAGTGTTGACAGGGATGGCTACACCTTC. It specifies CAISVDRDGYTF. This rearrangement joins TRBV10-3 to TRBJ1-2, with 7 bases fitting TRBD1. The junction had 2 bases not matched to a gene; V was cut back by 4 bases and J by 6 bases. The CDR3 loop spans 12 amino acids. Germline lookup yields CDR1 ENHRY and CDR2 SYGVKD.

J is TRBJ2-7 and V is TRBV5-1; the match to TRBD2 covers 14 bases. Germline CDR1 is SGHRS and CDR2 is YFSETQ. The V gene end was trimmed by 4 bases and the J gene end by 5 bases; junction bases not matched to a gene: 14. The CDR3 extends over 18 amino acids. Here the CDR3 reads CASSTSGTSGRVAHEQYF. The CDR3 coding sequence is TGCGCCAGCAGCACCTCCGGGACTAGCGGGAGAGTGGCTCACGAGCAGTACTTC.

The chain carries TRBV10-3 and TRBJ1-2, with 9 bases fitting TRBD1. Germline CDR1 is ENHRY and CDR2 is SYGVKD. J lost 3 bases, V lost 6 bases, and 8 bases had no gene match. The CDR3 is 15 residues long. The CDR3 bases are TGTGCCATCAGGGGGACAGGGAACTTTGACTATGGCTACACCTTC. It is translated as CAIRGTGNFDYGYTF.

The chain combines TRBV24-1 with TRBJ1-4; 9 bases match TRBD1. The CDR3 length is 15 residues. Germline CDR1 and CDR2: KGHDR and SFDVKD. The J segment lost 8 bases and the V segment lost 2 bases, leaving 5 bases of the junction unmatched. The CDR3 DNA reads TGTGCCACCAGTGATTCACAGGGGGCCGGGGAAAAACTGTTTTTT. This encodes CATSDSQGAGEKLFF.

The chain is built from TRBV6-1 and TRBJ2-1; 10 nucleotides align to TRBD2. CDR1 is MNHNS, CDR2 SASEGT, per germline. The CDR3 sequence is 14 residues long. Trimming removed 2 bases from V and 8 bases from J; junction bases left unmatched: 3. The CDR3 protein is CASSELAGVDEQFF. The CDR3 DNA reads as TGTGCCAGCAGTGAACTAGCGGGGGTGGATGAGCAGTTCTTC.

The chain uses TRBV7-2 and TRBJ1-1, with D possibly matching TRBD1 (5 bases). The CDR3 has 14 residues. Deletions cut 1 base from V and 10 bases from J, with 16 bases between. The germline CDR1 and CDR2 sequences are SGHTA and FQGNSA. This chain's CDR3 is CASSLDVGGRRAFF. In DNA form, the CDR3 reads TGTGCCAGCAGCTTAGACGTCGGGGGGAGGCGAGCTTTCTTT.

This clone was counted a single time. This chain uses TRBV12-2 with TRBJ2-2; TRBD2 is the table's D call, not checked against the DNA. TRBV12-2 is an annotated pseudogene. CDR3 length equals 16 residues. This chain's CDR3 is CASRLLMTENTGELFF. The DNA for the CDR3 is TGTGCAAGTCGCCTCCTTATGACTGAGAACACCGGGGAGCTGTTTTTT.